This T cell receptor (beta chain) was captured in a study of blood T cells in healthy people across ages. The CDR3 loop spans 13 amino acids. The trim removed 4 bases at V and 8 bases at J, leaving 6 bases unmatched. Looked up from germline, CDR1 is SQVTM and CDR2 is ANQGSEA. A second PCR of roughly 7 to 11 cycles used a sample-barcoded 5' primer and a J-beta primer mix. One entry per CDR3 protein, called by TCRdb with MiXCR from the 5' RACE reads. In the table there are approximately 800,000 distinct CDR3 sequences, about 62% of which are singletons. The receptor's source is a man aged 25 to 45 in good health. The chain has TRBV29-1 and TRBJ2-1; 9 bases are shared with TRBD2. Sample: blood. The CDR3 spells CSVAGTSSYEQFF. The CDR3 nucleotides are TGCAGCGTTGCTGGGACTAGCTCATATGAGCAGTTCTTC.